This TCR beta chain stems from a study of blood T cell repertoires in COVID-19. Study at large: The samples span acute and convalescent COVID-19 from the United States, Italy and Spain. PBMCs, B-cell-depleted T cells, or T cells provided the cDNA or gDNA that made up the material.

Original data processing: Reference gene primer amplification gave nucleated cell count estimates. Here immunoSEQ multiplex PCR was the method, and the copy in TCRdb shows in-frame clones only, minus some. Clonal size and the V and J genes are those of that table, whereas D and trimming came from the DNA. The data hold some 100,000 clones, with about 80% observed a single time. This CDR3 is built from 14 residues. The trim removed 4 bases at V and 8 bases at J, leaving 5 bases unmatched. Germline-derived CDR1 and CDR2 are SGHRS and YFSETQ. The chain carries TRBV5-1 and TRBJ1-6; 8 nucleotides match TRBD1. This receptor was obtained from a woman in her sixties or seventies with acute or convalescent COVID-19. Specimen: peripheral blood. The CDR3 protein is CASSKTGVDSPLHF. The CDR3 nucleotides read TGCGCCAGCAGCAAGACAGGGGTAGATTCACCCCTCCACTTT.